The 26 T cell receptor beta chains in this list originate from one sample, sequenced in a study of cytotoxic CD8 clonotypes in ibrutinib-treated CLL. The data were produced by immunoSEQ multiplex PCR, yet TCRdb's version contains in-frame clones alone and is incomplete. This table holds 250,000 to 350,000 clones, around 77% found once. The material sequenced was PBMCs, taken at disease progression, from a patient treated with ibrutinib. These receptors were taken from a human donor with chronic lymphocytic leukemia.

The chain combines TRBV25-1 with TRBJ2-3; unclear D gene. The CDR3 loop spans 13 amino acids. The germline V and J ends were trimmed by 8 bases and 3 bases, with 12 bases remaining between them. Germline V gives CDR1 MGHDK, CDR2 SYGVNS. CDR3 DNA: TGTGCCAGCTCGTATATGGGAACAGATACGCAGTATTTT. Amino acids: CASSYMGTDTQYF.

The gene calls are TRBV7-6 and TRBJ2-5; TRBD2 matches 8 bases. The germline V gene has CDR1 SGHVS and CDR2 FNYEAQ. J gave up 11 bases and V 2 bases, and 13 bases lay outside the gene matches. The CDR3 contains 15 residues. The CDR3 nucleotides read TGTGCCAGCAGCTTAAGTAGCGGGACCTTTGGGGAGCAGTACTTC. This translates into CASSLSSGTFGEQYF. Combining the CDR3 with reference TRBV7-6 and TRBJ2-5 gives the whole variable domain GAGVSQSPRYKVTKRGQDVALRCDPISGHVSLYWYRQALGQGPEFLTYFNYEAQQDKSGLPNDRFSAERPEGSISTLTIQRTEQRDSAMYRCASSLSSGTFGEQYFGPGTRLLVL.

The genes are TRBV10-3 and TRBJ1-1, with D hard to call. The germline CDR1 and CDR2 sequences are ENHRY and SYGVKD. The CDR3 runs to 14 residues. The V end was cut by 0 bases, the J end by 6 bases, with 11 bases between. CDR3 coding DNA: TGTGCCATCAGTGAGTCGGGTGGTGAAGCTGAAGCTTTCTTT. This sequence encodes CAISESGGEAEAFF.

The V call is TRBV7-9, the J call TRBJ2-2, with 12 bases aligning to TRBD1. Germline CDR1 and CDR2: SEHNR and FQNEAQ (reference sequence). V shed 5 bases, J shed 5 bases, and the junction held 3 bases outside the gene matches. The CDR3 is 15 residues long. CDR3 residues: CASSEGQGATGELFF. As DNA, the CDR3 is TGTGCCAGCAGCGAGGGACAGGGGGCGACCGGGGAGCTGTTTTTT. Full variable domain (remainder filled in from reference TRBV7-9 and TRBJ2-2): DTGVSQNPRHKITKRGQNVTFRCDPISEHNRLYWYRQTLGQGPEFLTYFQNEAQLEKSRLLSDRFSAERPKGSFSTLEIQRTEQGDSAMYLCASSEGQGATGELFFGEGSRLTVL.

This chain links TRBV5-1 with TRBJ2-3; a possible D gene is TRBD2 (5 bases). The CDR3 length is 15 residues. Germline V CDR1 and CDR2: SGHRS, YFSETQ. The germline V and J ends were trimmed by 4 bases and 1 base, with 13 bases remaining between them. CDR3 bases: TGCGCCAGCAGCACCTGGACTCCCGGCACAGATACGCAGTATTTT. Its translation is CASSTWTPGTDTQYF.

The CDR3 DNA follows: TGTGCCAGCAGTGAGGCCCTGACGCCACGGGACACTGAAGCTTTCTTT. It specifies CASSEALTPRDTEAFF. The chain couples TRBV2 to TRBJ1-1, with no clear D. The CDR3 runs to 16 residues. V was clipped by 3 bases and J by 3 bases, with 17 bases between them. Germline CDR1 SNHLY, CDR2 FYNNEI.

J is TRBJ2-2 and V is TRBV5-1; D is undetermined. This CDR3 has 12 residues. In germline, CDR1 is SGHRS, CDR2 YFSETQ. With 0 bases removed from V and 3 bases from J, the gap between germline ends came to 0 bases. The CDR3 sequence is CASSLDTGELFF. CDR3 in DNA: TGCGCCAGCAGCTTGGACACCGGGGAGCTGTTTTTT.

This clone turned up a few times. The chain uses TRBV7-9 and TRBJ1-2; D is unclear. Germline loops: CDR1 SEHNR, CDR2 FQNEAQ (reference sequence). The CDR3 has 13 residues. V lost 3 bases to trimming and J lost 5 bases, with 10 bases between them. CDR3 in DNA: TGTGCCAGCAGCTTGCGGCAGGAGTATGGCTACACCTTC. It yields the protein CASSLRQEYGYTF.

The V and J genes are TRBV11-2 and TRBJ1-1, with D possibly TRBD1 on 5 matching bases. The V and J ends lost 2 bases and 0 bases respectively, with 7 bases between them. From germline, CDR1 is SGHAT and CDR2 FQNNGV. The CDR3 sequence is 14 residues long. The chain's CDR3 is CASSLTGVNTEAFF. The CDR3 DNA sequence: TGTGCCAGCAGCTTAACAGGCGTGAACACTGAAGCTTTCTTT.

The chain uses TRBV9 and TRBJ2-5; 9 nucleotides line up with TRBD2. From germline, CDR1 is SGDLS and CDR2 YYNGEE. Trimming took 0 bases from V and 5 from J; bases not matched to a gene: 8. The CDR3 contains 16 residues. The CDR3 DNA is TGTGCCAGCAGCGTAGCTGGGCTAGCGGGGAGGGAGACCCAGTACTTC. Protein product: CASSVAGLAGRETQYF.

This chain uses TRBV7-6 with TRBJ2-2; 11 nucleotides align to TRBD2. Per the germline V gene, CDR1 is SGHVS and CDR2 is FNYEAQ. Losses at the gene ends were 2 bases for V and 2 bases for J; bases not matched to a gene: 10. There are 19 residues in the CDR3. The CDR3 nucleotides read TGTGCCAGCAGCTTAATGCCCAGACTAGCGGGAAGAAACACCGGGGAGCTGTTTTTT. It encodes CASSLMPRLAGRNTGELFF.

This sequence joins TRBV7-9 and TRBJ2-7, with TRBD1 identical over 8 bases. The J segment lost 2 bases and the V segment lost 1 base, leaving 13 bases of the junction unmatched. Germline loops: CDR1 SEHNR, CDR2 FQNEAQ (reference sequence). The CDR3 runs to 18 residues. Here the CDR3 DNA reads TGTGCCAGCAGCTTAGGAGGCGCACGGGACAGGCCGACCTACGAGCAGTACTTC. Translated, it gives CASSLGGARDRPTYEQYF.

This clone was seen more than once but under ten times. V and J are TRBV19 and TRBJ2-1, with TRBD1 as a possible D gene (7 bases). CDR1 and CDR2 from the germline V gene are LNHDA and SQIVND (reference sequence). V lost 5 bases and J 9 bases, leaving 11 bases between the germline ends. This CDR3 has 12 residues. CDR3 bases: TGTGCCAGTAGTCCAGGGGGGCCTGAGCAGTTCTTC. It yields the protein CASSPGGPEQFF.

The chain joins TRBV11-2 to TRBJ2-5; possible D gene TRBD1, 6 bases. In germline, CDR1 is SGHAT, CDR2 FQNNGV. Trimming removed 3 bases at V and 1 base at J, with 12 bases between. The CDR3 has 15 amino acids. The CDR3 DNA is TGTGCCAGCAGCTTTAGACAGGCCGCCCAAGAGACCCAGTACTTC. Translating gives CASSFRQAAQETQYF. Full variable domain (outside the CDR3, taken from reference TRBV11-2 and TRBJ2-5): EAGVAQSPRYKIIEKRQSVAFWCNPISGHATLYWYQQILGQGPKLLIQFQNNGVVDDSQLPKDRFSAERLKGVDSTLKIQPAKLEDSAVYLCASSFRQAAQETQYFGPGTRLLVL.

The chain carries TRBV7-9 and TRBJ2-3; tentatively, D is TRBD1 or TRBD2 (5 bases each). The germline V gene encodes CDR1 SEHNR and CDR2 FQNEAQ (reference sequence). V lost 7 bases, J lost 5 bases, and 10 bases lay in between. This CDR3 spans 12 amino acids. CDR3 in DNA: TGTGCCAGCACCCAGGGACGAGATACGCAGTATTTT. Its protein is CASTQGRDTQYF.

This chain uses TRBV7-3 with TRBJ2-3, with TRBD2 identical over 8 bases. J lost 4 bases, V lost 6 bases, and 9 bases had no gene match. The V gene's germline CDR1 is SGHTA and CDR2 FQGTGA. The CDR3 consists of 15 residues. The CDR3 loop is CASRLDRGGADTQYF. The CDR3 DNA reads TGTGCCAGCAGGTTGGATCGGGGGGGCGCAGATACGCAGTATTTT.

The chain joins TRBV6-6 to TRBJ2-2; D possibly corresponds to TRBD2 (6 bases). With 8 bases removed from V and 0 bases from J, the gap between germline ends came to 10 bases. This CDR3 comprises 14 residues. CDR1 and CDR2 (germline): MNHNY, SVGAGI (reference sequence). CDR3 DNA sequence: TGTGCCAGCGTGAAGCGGGCGAACACCGGGGAGCTGTTTTTT. Its translation is CASVKRANTGELFF.

This clone was detected only a few times. The chain joins TRBV7-8 to TRBJ2-1; unclear D gene. The CDR3 sequence is 13 residues long. Germline assignment: CDR1 SGHVS and CDR2 FQNEAQ. Trimming removed 2 bases at V and 3 bases at J, with 5 bases between. CDR3 DNA: TGTGCCAGCAGCTTAAGAGGCTACAATGAGCAGTTCTTC. It yields the protein CASSLRGYNEQFF.

The chain uses TRBV11-2 and TRBJ1-6; D unresolved. Germline V lookup: CDR1 SGHAT, CDR2 FQNNGV. This CDR3 has 15 amino acids. V shed 7 bases and J shed 7 bases, with 17 bases lying between them. The CDR3 DNA sequence: TGTGCCAGCAATCGGCAGTTCCTCGGGAATTCACCCCTCCACTTT. It yields the protein CASNRQFLGNSPLHF.

This clone occurred many times. This chain joins TRBV7-9 and TRBJ1-1; 9 positions agree with TRBD1. V gave up 4 bases and J gave up 3 bases; unmatched junction bases: 3. Germline V gene data show CDR1 as SEHNR and CDR2 as FQNEAQ (reference sequence). CDR3 length: 14 amino acids. The CDR3 here is CASSSTGGHTEAFF. The CDR3, as DNA: TGTGCCAGCAGCTCGACAGGGGGTCACACTGAAGCTTTCTTT.

J is TRBJ2-1 and V is TRBV7-2; 10 nucleotides match TRBD2. The V gene end was trimmed by 4 bases and the J gene end by 7 bases; junction bases not matched to a gene: 16. The CDR3 is 18 amino acids. Germline V lookup: CDR1 SGHTA, CDR2 FQGNSA. Written as DNA, the CDR3 is TGTGCCAGCAGCTCGAACCGCCGCCCTAGCGGGAGATGGAATGAGCAGTTCTTC. It translates to CASSSNRRPSGRWNEQFF.

The chain carries TRBV10-1 and TRBJ2-7; unclear D gene. There are 16 residues in the CDR3. Germline V gene sequence: CDR1 WNHNN, CDR2 SYGVQD (reference sequence). With 0 bases removed from V and 3 bases from J, the gap between germline ends came to 15 bases. As DNA, the CDR3 is TGCGCCAGCAGTGAGTCTGCCTTCTCAGGAGTCTACGAGCAGTACTTC. Translation gives CASSESAFSGVYEQYF.

In regard to this clone: Other DNA sequences in the sample encode the same CDR3. V is TRBV9 and J is TRBJ1-2, with a possible D match to TRBD1 (6 bases). Germline V gene lookup returns CDR1 SGDLS and CDR2 YYNGEE. Trimming pared 0 bases from V and 4 bases from J, leaving 13 bases between. The CDR3 contains 15 residues. The CDR3 is CASSVAGGLGYGYTF. In DNA form, the CDR3 reads TGTGCCAGCAGCGTAGCTGGGGGGCTTGGCTATGGCTACACCTTC. The full variable domain, its missing parts supplied by reference TRBV9 and TRBJ1-2, is DSGVTQTPKHLITATGQRVTLRCSPRSGDLSVYWYQQSLDQGLQFLIQYYNGEERAKGNILERFSAQQFPDLHSELNLSSLELGDSALYFCASSVAGGLGYGYTFGSGTRLTVV.

In its sample, this clone was seen a few times. The chain joins TRBV5-6 to TRBJ2-1; possibly TRBD1 for D (5 bases). This CDR3 is 12 amino acids long. V dropped 5 bases and J dropped 6 bases, with 9 bases sitting between them. Germline V gives CDR1 SGHDT, CDR2 YYEEEE. The CDR3 loop is CASRGLSNEQFF. CDR3 sequence (DNA): TGTGCCAGCAGGGGGCTCTCCAATGAGCAGTTCTTC.

This clone was observed a handful of times. The J gene is TRBJ2-5, the V gene TRBV7-9; 13 bases fit TRBD2. Germline V gene sequence: CDR1 SEHNR, CDR2 FQNEAQ (reference sequence). J was trimmed by 4 bases and V by 5 bases; bases with no gene match: 4. CDR3 size: 15 residues. The CDR3 loop reads CASSTLAGGLETQYF. Written as DNA, the CDR3 is TGTGCCAGCAGCACACTAGCGGGGGGGCTAGAGACCCAGTACTTC.

V gene TRBV9 combines with J gene TRBJ2-7, with 7 bases fitting TRBD1. V was pared by 0 bases and J by 6 bases, with 6 bases of the junction left unmatched. Per the germline V gene, CDR1 is SGDLS and CDR2 is YYNGEE. CDR3 length: 14 residues. The CDR3 DNA follows: TGTGCCAGCAGCGTAGACAACAGGGGCTCCGAGCAGTACTTC. Translating it yields CASSVDNRGSEQYF.